These 3 T cell receptor beta chains came from one sample sequenced in a study of response to subunit inactivated influenza vaccine. TCRdb independently ran MiXCR on the RT-PCR reads; one entry per CDR3 protein. The sample carries more than 700,000 distinct CDR3 sequences, 21% recorded once. Specimen: PBMCs from blood, collected about 5 days after vaccination. The source is a man aged 45-60 years who received an inactivated influenza vaccine.

This clonotype turned up a few times. The V and J genes are TRBV28 and TRBJ2-4; D possibly corresponds to TRBD1 (6 bases). Trimming removed 6 bases from V and 2 bases from J, with 26 bases in between. Germline CDR1 MDHEN, CDR2 SYDVKM. The length of the CDR3 is 19 residues. CDR3 sequence (DNA): TGTGCCAGCAGCACCCGGAATCACAGGGAACCTTTGCCCAAAAACATTCAGTACTTC. Its protein product is CASSTRNHREPLPKNIQYF. Full variable domain (remainder filled in from reference TRBV28 and TRBJ2-4): DVKVTQSSRYLVKRTGEKVFLECVQDMDHENMFWYRQDPGLGLRLIYFSYDVKMKEKGDIPEGYSVSREKKERFSLILESASTNQTSMYLCASSTRNHREPLPKNIQYFGAGTRLSVL.

CDR3 amino acids: CASRARTGRLNTEAFF. CDR3 in DNA: TGTGCCAGCAGAGCTAGGACAGGGCGGTTGAACACTGAAGCTTTCTTT. The chain recombines TRBV27 with TRBJ1-1; 8 nucleotides agree with TRBD1. CDR3 size: 16 residues. The V segment lost 6 bases and the J segment 0 bases; nucleotides outside the gene matches: 9. The germline CDR1 and CDR2 sequences are MNHEY and SMNVEV (reference sequence).

The rearrangement joins TRBV20-1 to TRBJ1-1; D call uncertain. Germline CDR1 and CDR2: DFQATT and SNEGSKA (reference sequence). V dropped 0 bases and J dropped 0 bases, with 11 bases sitting between them. The CDR3 loop spans 15 amino acids. CDR3 residues: CSARDPQRMNTEAFF. CDR3 bases: TGCAGTGCTAGAGATCCCCAAAGAATGAACACTGAAGCTTTCTTT.